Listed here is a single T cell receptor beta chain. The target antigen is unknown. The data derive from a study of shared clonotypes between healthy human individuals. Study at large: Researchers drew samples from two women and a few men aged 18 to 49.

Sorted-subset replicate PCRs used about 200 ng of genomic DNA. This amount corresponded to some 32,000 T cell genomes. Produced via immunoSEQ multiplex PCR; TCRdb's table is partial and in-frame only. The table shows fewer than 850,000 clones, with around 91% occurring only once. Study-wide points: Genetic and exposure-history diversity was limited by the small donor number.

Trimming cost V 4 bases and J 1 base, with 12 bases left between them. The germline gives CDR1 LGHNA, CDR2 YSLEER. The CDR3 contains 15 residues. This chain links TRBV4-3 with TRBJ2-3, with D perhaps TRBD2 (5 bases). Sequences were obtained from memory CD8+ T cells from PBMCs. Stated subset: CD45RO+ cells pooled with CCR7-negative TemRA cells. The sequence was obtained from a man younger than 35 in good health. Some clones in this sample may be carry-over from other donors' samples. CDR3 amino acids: CASSPVWRGTDTQYF. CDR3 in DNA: TGCGCCAGCAGCCCTGTTTGGCGGGGCACAGATACGCAGTATTTT.